The following is a T cell receptor (beta chain) sequence with its context. In the original workflow: Estimation of nucleated cell counts relied on the amplification of reference gene primers. Assay: immunoSEQ multiplex PCR; the TCRdb copy retains only in-frame clones and omits some. V and J calls and clone size are copied from that table; D and trimming were computed from the DNA. The data contain approximately 97,000 clones, 70% to 90% of them singletons. This CDR3 spans 15 amino acids. Germline V gene data show CDR1 as SNHLY and CDR2 as FYNNEI. J was trimmed by 1 base and V by 4 bases; bases with no gene match: 7. These data come from a study of blood T cell repertoires in COVID-19. Study at large: Italy, Spain and the United States were the sources of the convalescent and acute COVID-19 samples. T cells, B-cell-depleted T cells, or PBMCs supplied cDNA or gDNA.

This receptor was obtained from a woman of 80 years or more with acute or convalescent COVID-19. Input material: peripheral blood. The chain carries TRBV2 and TRBJ2-7; 7 bases fit TRBD1. The CDR3 DNA sequence: TGTGCCAGCAGTGTAGACAGGGCGAAATCCTACGAGCAGTACTTC. It encodes CASSVDRAKSYEQYF.